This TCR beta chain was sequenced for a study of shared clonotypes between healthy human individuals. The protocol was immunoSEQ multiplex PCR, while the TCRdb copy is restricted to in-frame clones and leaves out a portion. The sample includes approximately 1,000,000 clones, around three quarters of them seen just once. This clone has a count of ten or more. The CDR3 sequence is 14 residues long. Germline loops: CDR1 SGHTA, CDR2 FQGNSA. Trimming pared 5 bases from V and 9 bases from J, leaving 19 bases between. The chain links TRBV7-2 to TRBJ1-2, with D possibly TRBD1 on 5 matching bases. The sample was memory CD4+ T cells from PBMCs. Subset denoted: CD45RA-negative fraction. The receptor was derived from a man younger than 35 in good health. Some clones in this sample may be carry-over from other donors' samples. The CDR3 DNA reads TGTGCCAGCAGCGCCGGGACGTGGGGGAAGAGCTACACCTTC. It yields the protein CASSAGTWGKSYTF.